The 15 T cell receptor beta chains given below trace back to one sample, sequenced in a study of response to subunit inactivated influenza vaccine. TCRdb redid the calling of the RT-PCR reads with MiXCR, one entry per CDR3 protein. The data show 500,000 to 600,000 distinct CDR3 sequences, with roughly 12% seen just once and roughly 10% held by the top ten. Sequences were derived from PBMCs from blood, sampled on the day of vaccination. The receptor source for this set is a man in his forties or fifties who received an inactivated influenza vaccine.

Ten or more counts support this clonotype. The rearrangement links TRBV5-5 to TRBJ2-2; D is ambiguous. Germline lookup yields CDR1 SGHKS and CDR2 YYEKEE (reference sequence). The CDR3 runs 12 residues. V was pared by 2 bases and J by 4 bases, with 3 bases between. CDR3 sequence (DNA): TGTGCCAGCAGCTTCTCCACCGGGGAGCTGTTTTTT. Its translation: CASSFSTGELFF.

This clonotype occurred a few times. The rearrangement joins TRBV2 to TRBJ1-6, with 7 bases aligning to TRBD1. Germline assignment: CDR1 SNHLY and CDR2 FYNNEI. J was trimmed by 8 bases and V by 9 bases; bases with no gene match: 7. The CDR3 contains 13 residues. In DNA, the CDR3 is TGTGCCAGTTGCACCGGGACAGATTCACCCCTCCACTTT. This translates into CASCTGTDSPLHF.

There are many counts of this clonotype. The gene calls are TRBV7-6 and TRBJ2-2; the D gene is possibly TRBD2 (5 bases). Germline V gene data show CDR1 as SGHVS and CDR2 as FNYEAQ. Trimming cost V 3 bases and J 7 bases, with 15 bases left between them. This CDR3 spans 15 amino acids. In DNA, the CDR3 is TGTGCCAGCAGCTTGAATGCAATACGGGGCGGGGAGCTGTTTTTT. This sequence encodes CASSLNAIRGGELFF. Looking up the rest from reference TRBV7-6 and TRBJ2-2 gives the full variable domain: GAGVSQSPRYKVTKRGQDVALRCDPISGHVSLYWYRQALGQGPEFLTYFNYEAQQDKSGLPNDRFSAERPEGSISTLTIQRTEQRDSAMYRCASSLNAIRGGELFFGEGSRLTVL.

This clonotype turned up a few times. This chain joins TRBV11-2 and TRBJ2-3, with a possible D match to TRBD1 (6 bases). The germline V gene encodes CDR1 SGHAT and CDR2 FQNNGV. This CDR3 has 14 amino acids. V was pared by 3 bases and J by 3 bases, with 10 bases between. In DNA, the CDR3 is TGTGCCAGCAGCTTTAAAGGACAGACAGATACGCAGTATTTT. Protein product: CASSFKGQTDTQYF. Full variable domain (remainder filled in from reference TRBV11-2 and TRBJ2-3): EAGVAQSPRYKIIEKRQSVAFWCNPISGHATLYWYQQILGQGPKLLIQFQNNGVVDDSQLPKDRFSAERLKGVDSTLKIQPAKLEDSAVYLCASSFKGQTDTQYFGPGTRLTVL.

This clonotype was detected only a few times. The chain is built from TRBV5-1 and TRBJ2-1; no definite D call. The CDR3 extends over 15 amino acids. Germline assignment: CDR1 SGHRS and CDR2 YFSETQ. Trimming cost V 0 bases and J 3 bases, with 10 bases left between them. The CDR3 DNA follows: TGCGCCAGCAGCTTGGCAACGGCAGGCTACAATGAGCAGTTCTTC. This translates into CASSLATAGYNEQFF.

The V gene is TRBV4-3, the J gene TRBJ2-2; D gene uncertain. Trimming shortened V by 0 bases and J by 6 bases, and 8 bases separated the two germline ends. CDR3 size: 14 residues. CDR1 and CDR2 from the germline V gene are LGHNA and YSLEER. The CDR3 bases are TGCGCCAGCAGCCAAGAGCCCGGCGCCGGGGAGCTGTTTTTT. This gives the protein CASSQEPGAGELFF.

This chain connects TRBV29-1 to TRBJ1-1; D gene unclear. Germline V gene data show CDR1 as SQVTM and CDR2 as ANQGSEA. CDR3 length: 13 residues. Trimming shortened V by 3 bases and J by 1 base, and 9 bases separated the two germline ends. In nucleotides, the CDR3 is TGCAGCGTTGAGCTTCAGAAGAACACTGAAGCTTTCTTT. Protein sequence: CSVELQKNTEAFF.

This clonotype was seen a few times. This chain connects TRBV5-6 to TRBJ2-2, with 8 nucleotides matching TRBD1. CDR1 and CDR2 from the germline V gene are SGHDT and YYEEEE. V lost 0 bases, J lost 5 bases, and 3 bases stayed unmatched. This CDR3 is built from 15 residues. The CDR3 loop is CASSLGTGITGELFF. The CDR3 DNA follows: TGTGCCAGCAGCTTGGGGACAGGGATTACCGGGGAGCTGTTTTTT.

The chain carries TRBV27 and TRBJ1-1; 9 nucleotides match TRBD1. The length of the CDR3 is 16 residues. CDR1 is MNHEY and CDR2 is SMNVEV in the germline V gene (reference sequence). The junction had 9 bases not matched to a gene; V was cut back by 5 bases and J by 2 bases. CDR3 loop: CASSPGTGMGNTEAFF. The CDR3 coding sequence is TGTGCCAGCAGTCCCGGGACAGGGATGGGTAACACTGAAGCTTTCTTT.

This clonotype was seen more than once but under ten times. V usage is TRBV9 and J usage is TRBJ2-1, with TRBD2 identical over 8 bases. From germline, CDR1 is SGDLS and CDR2 YYNGEE. With V trimmed by 4 bases and J by 1 base, 7 bases remained unmatched. This CDR3 contains 16 residues. The CDR3 reads CASSSARGVSYNEQFF. The CDR3 region has the DNA TGTGCCAGCAGCTCCGCGCGGGGGGTTTCCTACAATGAGCAGTTCTTC.

This clonotype has a handful of counts. The genes are TRBV5-1 and TRBJ2-3, with TRBD1 identical over 7 bases. The CDR3 contains 17 residues. Trimming at V came to 0 bases and at J to 0 bases, leaving 7 bases not matched to a gene. Germline CDR1 reads SGHRS; CDR2 reads YFSETQ. Written as DNA, the CDR3 is TGCGCCAGCAGCTTGGTGGTCAGGACAGGTAGCACAGATACGCAGTATTTT. Translation: CASSLVVRTGSTDTQYF.

The chain joins TRBV7-8 to TRBJ2-5; D is possibly TRBD2 (6 bases). Germline V gene sequence: CDR1 SGHVS, CDR2 FQNEAQ. V dropped 5 bases and J dropped 5 bases, with 18 bases sitting between them. The CDR3 consists of 15 residues. CDR3 coding DNA: TGTGCCAGCAGCGGTCGATGGAGGGGCAAGGAGACCCAGTACTTC. Translation: CASSGRWRGKETQYF.

The chain is built from TRBV7-9 and TRBJ2-3; D unresolved. Germline V lookup: CDR1 SEHNR, CDR2 FQNEAQ (reference sequence). With 5 bases removed from V and 4 bases from J, the gap between germline ends came to 13 bases. The CDR3 totals 14 residues. CDR3 region: CASSPLLFPDTQYF. The CDR3 DNA is TGTGCCAGCAGCCCACTTCTGTTTCCAGATACGCAGTATTTT.

This clonotype was picked up many times. The chain employs TRBV4-2 and TRBJ2-1; D not certain. With 0 bases removed from V and 0 bases from J, the gap between germline ends came to 12 bases. Germline CDR1 LGHNA, CDR2 YNFKEQ. The CDR3 is made up of 17 amino acids. CDR3 nucleotide sequence: TGTGCCAGCAGCCAAGATGGCCATCCGAGCTCCTACAATGAGCAGTTCTTC. It specifies CASSQDGHPSSYNEQFF.

This chain links TRBV10-3 with TRBJ2-3; D possibly corresponds to TRBD2 (7 bases). Trimming took off 6 bases at V and 5 bases at J, with 24 bases between the two ends. The V gene's germline CDR1 is ENHRY and CDR2 SYGVKD. The CDR3 sequence is 17 residues long. The DNA for the CDR3 is TGTGCCATCAGCAAAGGACAGCCCGGGACTAAAGAAGATACGCAGTATTTT. It translates to CAISKGQPGTKEDTQYF.